This is a list of T cell receptor beta chains from one sample in a study of T cell responses to AZD1222 COVID-19 vaccine. Measured with immunoSEQ multiplex PCR; TCRdb has only the in-frame clones, and not every one. Of under 200,000 clones listed, around nine tenths are singletons. Sequenced here: peripheral blood, sampled on day 0 of AZD1222 vaccination. These receptors all stem from an adult in good health. CDR3s include the opening cysteine and the closing phenylalanine or tryptophan. D genes are given only for firm matches.

cdr3_aa	cdr3_nt	j_call	d_call	v_call
CASSLDSDNSNQPQHF	TGTGCCAGCAGCCTTGACAGTGACAATAGCAATCAGCCCCAGCATTTT	TRBJ1-5	-	TRBV5-4
CASSLDRRDRETF	TGTGCCAGCAGTTTAGATCGTAGGGACAGGGAAACCTTT	TRBJ1-1	TRBD1	TRBV28
CASRDFYNEKLFF	TGTGCCAGCAGGGACTTTTACAATGAAAAACTGTTTTTT	TRBJ1-4	-	TRBV28
CASKRTGTGDSPLHF	TGTGCCAGCAAACGCACAGGGACGGGGGATTCACCCCTCCACTTT	TRBJ1-6	-	TRBV21-1
CASSQLTGVGYTF	TGCGCCAGCAGCCAGCTAACAGGGGTTGGCTACACCTTC	TRBJ1-2	TRBD1	TRBV4-1
CASSPPPSQETQYF	TGTGCCAGCTCACCGCCACCTTCCCAAGAGACCCAGTACTTC	TRBJ2-5	-	TRBV18
CASSFQGVANEKLFF	TGCGCCAGCAGCTTCCAGGGGGTAGCTAATGAAAAACTGTTTTTT	TRBJ1-4	TRBD1	TRBV5-1
CASSFGTASNYGYTF	TGTGCCAGCAGTTTCGGGACAGCCTCTAACTATGGCTACACCTTC	TRBJ1-2	TRBD1	TRBV28
CASSIGGQGAYGYTF	TGTGCCAGTAGTATAGGTGGACAGGGGGCGTATGGCTACACCTTC	TRBJ1-2	TRBD1	TRBV19
CASSQVAVSGNTIYF	TGTGCCAGCAGTCAGGTAGCTGTCTCTGGAAACACCATATATTTT	TRBJ1-3	-	TRBV14
CASSRADRGLTGELFF	TGTGCCAGCAGTCGAGCAGACAGGGGGCTAACCGGGGAGCTGTTTTTT	TRBJ2-2	TRBD1	TRBV6-6
CASSSPGLAGDEQFF	TGTGCCAGCAGTTCCCCGGGACTAGCGGGAGATGAGCAGTTCTTC	TRBJ2-1	TRBD2	TRBV6-5